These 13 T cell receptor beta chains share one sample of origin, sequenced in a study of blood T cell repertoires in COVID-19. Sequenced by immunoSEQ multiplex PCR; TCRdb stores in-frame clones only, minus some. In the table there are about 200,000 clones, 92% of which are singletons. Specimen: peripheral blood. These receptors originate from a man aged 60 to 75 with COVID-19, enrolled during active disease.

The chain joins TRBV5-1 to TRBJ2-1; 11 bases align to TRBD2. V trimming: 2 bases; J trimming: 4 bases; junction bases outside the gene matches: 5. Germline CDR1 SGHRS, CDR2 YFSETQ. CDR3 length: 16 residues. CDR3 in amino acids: CASSLGTSGLYNEQFF. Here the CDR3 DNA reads TGCGCCAGCAGCTTAGGGACTAGCGGCCTATACAATGAGCAGTTCTTC.

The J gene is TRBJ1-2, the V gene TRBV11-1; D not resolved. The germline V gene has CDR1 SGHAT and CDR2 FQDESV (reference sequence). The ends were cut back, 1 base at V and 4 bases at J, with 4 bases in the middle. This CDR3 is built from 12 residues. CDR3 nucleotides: TGTGCCAGCAGCTTAGGGAGCTATGGCTACACCTTC. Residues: CASSLGSYGYTF.

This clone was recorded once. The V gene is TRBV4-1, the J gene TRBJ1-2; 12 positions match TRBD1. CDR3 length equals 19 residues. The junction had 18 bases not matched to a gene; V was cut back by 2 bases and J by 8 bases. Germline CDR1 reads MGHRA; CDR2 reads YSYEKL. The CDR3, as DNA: TGCGCCAGCAGCCAACAATCTTTTCGTCCGGGACAGGGGGCGAGAGGCTACACCTTC. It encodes CASSQQSFRPGQGARGYTF.

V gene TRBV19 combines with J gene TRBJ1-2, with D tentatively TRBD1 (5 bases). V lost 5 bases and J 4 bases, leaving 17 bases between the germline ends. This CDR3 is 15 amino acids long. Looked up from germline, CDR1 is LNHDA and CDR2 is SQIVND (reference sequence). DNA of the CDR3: TGTGCCAGTAGTTTTCCAGGGACTCTTAGCTATGGCTACACCTTC. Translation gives CASSFPGTLSYGYTF.

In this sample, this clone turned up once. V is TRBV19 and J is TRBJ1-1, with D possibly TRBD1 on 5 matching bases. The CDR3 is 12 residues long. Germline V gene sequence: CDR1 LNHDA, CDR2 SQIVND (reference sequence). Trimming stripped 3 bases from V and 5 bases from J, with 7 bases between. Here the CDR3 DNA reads TGTGCCAGTAGTATTCCAGGGACTGAAGCTTTCTTT. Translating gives CASSIPGTEAFF.

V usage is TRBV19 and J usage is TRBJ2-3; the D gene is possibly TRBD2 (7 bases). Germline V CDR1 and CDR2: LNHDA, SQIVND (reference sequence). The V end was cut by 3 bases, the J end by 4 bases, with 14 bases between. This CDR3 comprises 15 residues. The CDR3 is CASSIGGAIADTQYF. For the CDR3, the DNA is TGTGCCAGTAGTATTGGGGGGGCTATCGCAGATACGCAGTATTTT. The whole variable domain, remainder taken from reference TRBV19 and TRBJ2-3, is DGGITQSPKYLFRKEGQNVTLSCEQNLNHDAMYWYRQDPGQGLRLIYYSQIVNDFQKGDIAEGYSVSREKKESFPLTVTSAQKNPTAFYLCASSIGGAIADTQYFGPGTRLTVL.

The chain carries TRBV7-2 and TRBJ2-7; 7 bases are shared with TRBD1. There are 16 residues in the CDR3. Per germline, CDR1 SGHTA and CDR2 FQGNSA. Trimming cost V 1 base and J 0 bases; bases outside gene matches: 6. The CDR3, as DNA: TGTGCCAGCAGCTTAGGAGGGGGCCAAAGCTCCTACGAGCAGTACTTC. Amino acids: CASSLGGGQSSYEQYF.

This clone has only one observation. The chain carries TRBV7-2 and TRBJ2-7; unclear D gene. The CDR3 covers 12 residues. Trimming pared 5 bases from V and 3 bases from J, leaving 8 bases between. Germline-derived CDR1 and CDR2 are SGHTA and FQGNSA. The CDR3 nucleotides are TGTGCCAGCAGCCCGATTAGCTACGAGCAGTACTTC. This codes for CASSPISYEQYF.

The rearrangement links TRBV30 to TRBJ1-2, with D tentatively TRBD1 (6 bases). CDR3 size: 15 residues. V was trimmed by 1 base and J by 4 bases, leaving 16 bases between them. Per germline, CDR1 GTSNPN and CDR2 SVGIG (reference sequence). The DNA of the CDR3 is TGTGCCTGGAGTGCGGTTGTGGACAGCTCCTATGGCTACACCTTC. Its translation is CAWSAVVDSSYGYTF.

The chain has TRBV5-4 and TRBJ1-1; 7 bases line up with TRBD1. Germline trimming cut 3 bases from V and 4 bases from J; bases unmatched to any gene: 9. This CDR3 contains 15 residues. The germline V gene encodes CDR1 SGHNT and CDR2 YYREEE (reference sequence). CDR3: CASSSAGGVGTEAFF. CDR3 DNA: TGTGCCAGCAGCTCGGCAGGGGGTGTTGGCACTGAAGCTTTCTTT.

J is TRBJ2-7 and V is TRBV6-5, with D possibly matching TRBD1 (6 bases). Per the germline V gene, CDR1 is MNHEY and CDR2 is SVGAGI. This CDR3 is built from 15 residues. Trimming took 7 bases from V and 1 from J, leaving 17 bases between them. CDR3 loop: CASTSIRGKSYEQYF. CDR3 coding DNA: TGTGCCAGCACCTCCATCAGGGGAAAATCCTACGAGCAGTACTTC.

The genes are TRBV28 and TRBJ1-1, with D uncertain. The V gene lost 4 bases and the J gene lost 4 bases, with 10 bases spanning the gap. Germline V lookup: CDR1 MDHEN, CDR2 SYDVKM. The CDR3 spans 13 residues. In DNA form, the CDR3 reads TGTGCCAGCAGTTCCGTCCGGGTCACTGAAGCTTTCTTT. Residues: CASSSVRVTEAFF.

CDR3 sequence reads: CASSPLAGGPTDTQYF. CDR3 coding DNA: TGTGCCAGCAGCCCTCTAGCGGGGGGACCCACAGATACGCAGTATTTT. V usage is TRBV3-1 (or the pseudogene TRBV3-2) and J usage is TRBJ2-3, with 11 bases aligning to TRBD2. Looked up from germline, CDR1 is LGHDT and CDR2 is YNNKEL (reference sequence). J gave up 2 bases and V 4 bases, and 5 bases lay outside the gene matches. This CDR3 contains 16 residues.